This TCR beta chain comes out of a study of cytomegalovirus exposure and HLA in healthy donors. The PCR ran on 60 Vbeta and 13 Jbeta primers. The table came from immunoSEQ multiplex PCR; TCRdb's copy has only in-frame clones and leaves some out. The table records roughly 90,000 clones, 80% of them present only once. Trimming took 8 bases from V and 2 from J, leaving 12 bases between them. The CDR3 is made up of 13 amino acids. In germline, CDR1 is MNHNS, CDR2 SASEGT. The sequencing input was PBMCs. The rearrangement joins TRBV6-1 to TRBJ2-5; tentative D call: TRBD2 (6 bases). This clonotype was obtained from a man younger than 35 in good health and CMV-seronegative. The CDR3 bases are TGTGCCAGCTGTCTTAGCGGACAAGAGACCCAGTACTTC. As protein: CASCLSGQETQYF.